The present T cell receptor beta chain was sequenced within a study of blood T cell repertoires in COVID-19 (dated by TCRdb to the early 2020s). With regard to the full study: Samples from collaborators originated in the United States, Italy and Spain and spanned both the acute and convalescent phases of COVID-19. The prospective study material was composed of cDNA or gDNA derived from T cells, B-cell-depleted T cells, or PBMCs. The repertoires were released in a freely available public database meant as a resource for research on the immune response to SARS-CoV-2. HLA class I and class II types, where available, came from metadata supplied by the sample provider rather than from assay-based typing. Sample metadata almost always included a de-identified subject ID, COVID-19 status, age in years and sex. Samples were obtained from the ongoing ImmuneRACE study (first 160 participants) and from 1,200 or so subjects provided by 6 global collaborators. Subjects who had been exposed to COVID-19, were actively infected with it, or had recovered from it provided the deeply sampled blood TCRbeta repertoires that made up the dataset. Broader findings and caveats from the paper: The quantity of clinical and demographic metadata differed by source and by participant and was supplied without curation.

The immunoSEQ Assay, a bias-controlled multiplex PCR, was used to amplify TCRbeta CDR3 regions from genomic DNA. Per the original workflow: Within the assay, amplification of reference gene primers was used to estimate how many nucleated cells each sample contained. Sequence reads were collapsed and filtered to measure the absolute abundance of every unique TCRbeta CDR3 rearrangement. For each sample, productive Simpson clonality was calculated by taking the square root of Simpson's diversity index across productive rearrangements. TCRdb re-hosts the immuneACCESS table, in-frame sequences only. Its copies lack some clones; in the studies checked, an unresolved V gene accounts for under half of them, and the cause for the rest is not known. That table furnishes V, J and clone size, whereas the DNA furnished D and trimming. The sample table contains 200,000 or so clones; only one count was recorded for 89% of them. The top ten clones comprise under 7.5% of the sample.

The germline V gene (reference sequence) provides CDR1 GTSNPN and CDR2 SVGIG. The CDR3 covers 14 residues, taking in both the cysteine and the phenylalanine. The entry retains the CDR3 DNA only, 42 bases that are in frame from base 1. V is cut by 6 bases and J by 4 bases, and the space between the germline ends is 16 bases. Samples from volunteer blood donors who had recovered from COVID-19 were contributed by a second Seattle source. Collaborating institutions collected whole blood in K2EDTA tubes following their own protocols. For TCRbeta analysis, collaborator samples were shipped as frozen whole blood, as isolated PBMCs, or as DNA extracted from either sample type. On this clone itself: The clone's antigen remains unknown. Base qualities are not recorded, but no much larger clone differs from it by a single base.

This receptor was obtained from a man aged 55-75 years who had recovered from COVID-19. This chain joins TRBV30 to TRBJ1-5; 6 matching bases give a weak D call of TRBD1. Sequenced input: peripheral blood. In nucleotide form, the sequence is TGTGCCTGCTCCTTAAGGGGGATGAATCAGCCCCAGCATTTT. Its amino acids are CACSLRGMNQPQHF.